Each of the 17 T cell receptor beta chains below was sequenced from the same sample in a study of cytomegalovirus exposure and HLA in healthy donors (dated by TCRdb to the late 2010s). Libraries were constructed by the immunoSEQ multiplex PCR assay. The multiplex PCR relied on a mix of 60 forward primers for TCR Vbeta segments and 13 reverse primers for TCR Jbeta segments. TCRdb carries this immuneACCESS record with in-frame sequences only. Its versions omit some clonotypes, under half of them owing to an unresolved V gene in the studies checked, with the rest unexplained. The sample profile shows approximately 260,000 clones; roughly 91% of them were found once. Together, the top ten hold about 1.7% of the sample. The source material was PBMCs. These receptor sequences come from a girl aged 2-10 years in good health and CMV-seronegative.

The chain couples TRBV27 to TRBJ2-3; TRBD2 matches 7 bases. After removal of 4 bases from V and 0 bases from J, the junction contained 7 bases not matched to a gene. This CDR3 region has 16 residues. Germline V gene data show CDR1 as MNHEY and CDR2 as SMNVEV (reference sequence). This CDR3 reads CASSSPSGPSTDTQYF. The CDR3 region has the DNA TGTGCCAGCAGTTCCCCTAGCGGACCCAGCACAGATACGCAGTATTTT.

V gene TRBV2 combines with J gene TRBJ2-2, with 11 bases that match TRBD2. This CDR3 is built from 15 residues. The ends lost 4 bases at V and 5 bases at J; junction bases unmatched: 3. CDR1 and CDR2 from the germline V gene are SNHLY and FYNNEI. This CDR3 is CASSALAGVTGELFF. CDR3 DNA sequence: TGTGCCAGCAGTGCACTAGCGGGAGTGACCGGGGAGCTGTTTTTT.

The chain joins TRBV11-3 to TRBJ2-2; possibly TRBD2 for D (6 bases). In germline, CDR1 is SGHNT, CDR2 YENEEA. CDR3 length: 15 amino acids. The V end was cut by 3 bases, the J end by 5 bases, with 13 bases between. CDR3 protein: CASSFGREETGELFF. In nucleotides, the CDR3 is TGTGCCAGCAGCTTTGGCAGGGAGGAAACCGGGGAGCTGTTTTTT.

Only a few counts were recorded for this clone. The CDR3 bases are TGTGCCAGCAGCCAAGCCACCTACGAGCAGTACTTC. It is translated as CASSQATYEQYF. The V gene is TRBV7-2, the J gene TRBJ2-7; D is unresolved. The V end was cut by 5 bases, the J end by 2 bases, with 7 bases between. Germline V gene lookup returns CDR1 SGHTA and CDR2 FQGNSA. The CDR3 is 12 amino acids.

V is TRBV30 and J is TRBJ1-6; D call uncertain. CDR3 size: 13 residues. V gave up 4 bases and J gave up 10 bases, with 14 bases separating them. CDR1 GTSNPN and CDR2 SVGIG come from the germline V gene (reference sequence). The CDR3 coding sequence is TGTGCCTGGACTGGGCACATGCAATCACCCCTCCACTTT. Translation gives CAWTGHMQSPLHF.

The gene calls are TRBV5-8 and TRBJ1-1; D gene unclear. The germline V and J ends were trimmed by 7 bases and 4 bases, with 20 bases remaining between them. Germline V gives CDR1 SGHTS, CDR2 YDEGEE. The CDR3 contains 15 residues. DNA for the CDR3: TGTGCCAGCCCGCCCTCGATACAAGAGGGCACTGAAGCTTTCTTT. Translating it yields CASPPSIQEGTEAFF. Looking up the rest from reference TRBV5-8 and TRBJ1-1 gives the full variable domain: EAGVTQSPTHLIKTRGQQATLRCSPISGHTSVYWYQQALGLGLQFLLWYDEGEERNRGNFPPRFSGRQFPNYSSELNVNALELEDSALYLCASPPSIQEGTEAFFGQGTRLTVV.

A remark on this clone: The junction and the germline gene differ at one end; a read error may be behind it. This rearrangement joins TRBV27 to TRBJ2-3, with D maybe TRBD2 (5 bases). Per the germline V gene, CDR1 is MNHEY and CDR2 is SMNVEV (reference sequence). This CDR3 is 14 amino acids long. The CDR3 sequence is CTSSHSLDTDTQYF. In nucleotides, the CDR3 is TGTACCAGCAGTCACTCACTAGACACAGATACGCAGTATTTT.

As concerns this clone: Other nucleotide sequences from this sample produce the same CDR3. This chain links TRBV9 with TRBJ2-1, with TRBD2 matching 9 bases. The CDR3 spans 15 residues. V was pared by 0 bases and J by 5 bases, with 3 bases of the junction left unmatched. The germline gives CDR1 SGDLS, CDR2 YYNGEE. The CDR3 spells CASSVVAGGNNEQFF. Here the CDR3 DNA reads TGTGCCAGCAGCGTAGTCGCGGGAGGGAACAATGAGCAGTTCTTC.

V gene TRBV20-1 combines with J gene TRBJ1-2; D gene unclear. Germline CDR1 and CDR2: DFQATT and SNEGSKA (reference sequence). The CDR3 is 11 amino acids. The CDR3 DNA follows: TGCAGCCTCGGGTTTGTCTATGGCTACACCTTC. This encodes CSLGFVYGYTF.

This clone was observed a few times. Other DNA sequences of this sample code for an identical CDR3. The chain recombines TRBV6-5 with TRBJ2-2, with D possibly matching TRBD1 (6 bases). The germline gives CDR1 MNHEY, CDR2 SVGAGI. The germline V and J ends were trimmed by 5 bases and 1 base, with 11 bases remaining between them. This CDR3 spans 15 amino acids. The CDR3 region is CASSTGILNTGELFF. DNA of the CDR3: TGTGCCAGCAGTACAGGGATATTGAACACCGGGGAGCTGTTTTTT.

The V and J genes are TRBV28 and TRBJ2-5; D gene unclear. Germline lookup yields CDR1 MDHEN and CDR2 SYDVKM. The CDR3 runs to 14 residues. V lost 3 bases, J lost 3 bases, and 11 bases lay in between. CDR3 amino acids: CASSLVASEETQYF. The CDR3 bases are TGTGCCAGCAGTTTGGTTGCCAGCGAAGAGACCCAGTACTTC.

This sequence joins TRBV9 and TRBJ1-2; TRBD1 agrees at 12 bases. The V and J ends lost 4 bases and 8 bases, in that order; junction bases with no gene match: 24. CDR3 length equals 20 residues. Germline V gene lookup returns CDR1 SGDLS and CDR2 YYNGEE. The CDR3 protein is CASSPPPGGTGGERDGGYTF. The CDR3 DNA reads as TGTGCCAGCAGCCCACCACCTGGAGGGACAGGGGGCGAAAGAGATGGCGGCTACACCTTC.

The chain recombines TRBV29-1 with TRBJ2-1; the match to TRBD2 covers 15 bases. The CDR3 runs to 19 residues. Germline loops: CDR1 SQVTM, CDR2 ANQGSEA. Trimming at V came to 4 bases and at J to 2 bases, leaving 12 bases not matched to a gene. The CDR3: CSVGQVGLAGGRTYNEQFF. The CDR3 region has the DNA TGCAGCGTTGGGCAGGTGGGACTAGCGGGAGGTAGGACCTACAATGAGCAGTTCTTC.

V usage is TRBV27 and J usage is TRBJ2-3; TRBD2 is a possible D gene (7 bases). The CDR3 extends over 16 amino acids. Germline CDR1 MNHEY, CDR2 SMNVEV (reference sequence). V was pared by 0 bases and J by 5 bases, with 15 bases between. CDR3: CASSLSRGRAGDTQYF. The CDR3 bases are TGTGCCAGCAGTTTATCGAGGGGGAGGGCCGGAGATACGCAGTATTTT.

On this clone itself: Mismatch with germline at one junction end may stem from a read error. This sequence joins TRBV7-7 and TRBJ2-2; TRBD1 is a possible D gene (5 bases). Germline-derived CDR1 and CDR2 are SSHAT and FNYEAQ (reference sequence). The CDR3 has 17 residues. As DNA, the CDR3 is TGTGCTAGCAGCCCGCCTCTAGGGGTTCATCGTATCGGGGAGCTGTTTTTT. Encoded protein: CASSPPLGVHRIGELFF.

The genes are TRBV6-1 and TRBJ1-1, with TRBD1 matching over 7 bases. Germline V lookup: CDR1 MNHNS, CDR2 SASEGT. CDR3 size: 13 residues. The ends lost 6 bases at V and 3 bases at J; junction bases unmatched: 4. CDR3 sequence: CASSDDRDTEAFF. The CDR3, as DNA: TGTGCCAGCAGCGACGACAGGGACACTGAAGCTTTCTTT.

The chain carries TRBV6-1 and TRBJ1-2; 8 bases align to TRBD1. Trimming cost V 3 bases and J 7 bases; bases outside gene matches: 7. CDR3 length: 14 residues. Per the germline V gene, CDR1 is MNHNS and CDR2 is SASEGT. The CDR3 sequence: CASSEGQGASGYTF. CDR3 DNA: TGTGCCAGCAGTGAGGGGCAGGGGGCGAGTGGCTACACCTTC.